This T cell receptor beta chain was found in a study of T cells in Graves' hyperthyroidism and ophthalmopathy. The V end was cut by 8 bases, the J end by 6 bases, with 21 bases between. Germline V CDR1 and CDR2: SGDLS, YYNGEE. The CDR3 is made up of 14 amino acids. The source material, RNA transcripts, was used to amplify TCR beta CDR3 regions. TCR CDR3 regions were first amplified by RT-PCR with HTBI primers. TCRdb ran MiXCR on the multiplex PCR reads and lists one entry per CDR3 protein. Counted here are about 580,000 distinct CDR3 sequences, about half occurring once; the ten biggest clones make up around 7.7%.

J is TRBJ2-7 and V is TRBV9; weak D call: TRBD1 (5 bases). The sequenced material came from peripheral blood or thyroid tissue (not recorded which). The TCR originated in a woman aged 18-29 years with Graves' hyperthyroidism. The CDR3 nucleotides are TGTGCCAGTAGTCTGGGCCAGGGAAGTGGCGAGCAGTACTTC. Protein sequence: CASSLGQGSGEQYF.